Described below is a single T cell receptor beta chain sequence and its context. The sample belongs to a study of blood T cell repertoires in COVID-19. Study-wide context: Whether acute or convalescent, the COVID-19 samples came from the United States, Italy and Spain. T cells, B-cell-depleted T cells, or PBMCs provided the cDNA or gDNA that served as material.

The junction had 8 bases not matched to a gene; V was cut back by 1 base and J by 5 bases. Germline CDR1 LNHDA, CDR2 SQIVND (reference sequence). This CDR3 is built from 16 residues. Study processing details: Amplifying reference gene primers gave estimates of nucleated cell counts. Data came from immunoSEQ multiplex PCR; TCRdb stores just in-frame clones and leaves some out. Clone size and the V and J calls come from that table; the DNA yielded D and trimming. The sample carries tens of thousands of clones, around 85% recorded once. The receptor comes from a man in his forties or fifties with acute or convalescent COVID-19. Source material: peripheral blood. The gene calls are TRBV19 and TRBJ2-1; TRBD2 matches at 7 bases. The DNA for the CDR3 is TGTGCCAGTAGTATAGGCGGGGACTACCTTGACAATGAGCAGTTCTTC. This gives the protein CASSIGGDYLDNEQFF.